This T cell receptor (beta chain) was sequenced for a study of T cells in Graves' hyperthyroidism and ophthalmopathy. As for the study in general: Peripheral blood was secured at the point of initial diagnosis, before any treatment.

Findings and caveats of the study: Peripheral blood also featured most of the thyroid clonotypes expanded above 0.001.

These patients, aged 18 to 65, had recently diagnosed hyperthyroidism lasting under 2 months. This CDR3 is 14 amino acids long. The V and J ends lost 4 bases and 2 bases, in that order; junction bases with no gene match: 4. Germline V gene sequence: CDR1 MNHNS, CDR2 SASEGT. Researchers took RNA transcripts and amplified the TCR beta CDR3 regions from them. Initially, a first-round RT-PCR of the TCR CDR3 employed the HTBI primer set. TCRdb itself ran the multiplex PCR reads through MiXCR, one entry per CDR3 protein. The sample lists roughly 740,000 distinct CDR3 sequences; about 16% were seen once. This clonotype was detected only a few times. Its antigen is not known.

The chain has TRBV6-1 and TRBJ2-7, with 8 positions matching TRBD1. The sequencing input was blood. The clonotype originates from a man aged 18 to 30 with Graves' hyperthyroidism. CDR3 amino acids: CASSVTGVAYEQYF. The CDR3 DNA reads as TGTGCCAGCAGTGTGACAGGGGTCGCCTACGAGCAGTACTTC.